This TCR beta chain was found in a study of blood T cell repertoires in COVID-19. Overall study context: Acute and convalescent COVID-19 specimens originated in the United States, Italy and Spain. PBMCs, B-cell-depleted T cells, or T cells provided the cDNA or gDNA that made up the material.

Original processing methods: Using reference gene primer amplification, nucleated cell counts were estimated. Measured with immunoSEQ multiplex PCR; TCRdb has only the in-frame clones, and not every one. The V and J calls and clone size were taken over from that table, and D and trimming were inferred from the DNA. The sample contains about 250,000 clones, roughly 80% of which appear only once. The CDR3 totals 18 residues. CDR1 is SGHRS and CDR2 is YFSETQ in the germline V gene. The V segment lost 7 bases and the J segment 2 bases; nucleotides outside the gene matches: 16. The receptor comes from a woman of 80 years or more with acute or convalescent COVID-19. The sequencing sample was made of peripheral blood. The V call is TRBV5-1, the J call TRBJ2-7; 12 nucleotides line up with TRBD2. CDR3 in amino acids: CASRSRMGTSGGPYEQYF. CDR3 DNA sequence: TGCGCCAGCCGTTCCCGGATGGGAACTAGCGGGGGGCCCTACGAGCAGTACTTC.